A single sample is the source of the 26 T cell receptor beta chains below, sequenced in a study of OX40 agonist ivuxolimab in advanced cancers. Library creation used the immunoSEQ multiplex PCR assay. TCRdb's version of the immuneACCESS table is confined to in-frame rearrangements and falls short of the full clone set. An unresolved V gene accounts for under half of the shortfall where checked; the remainder is of unknown origin. For this sample the table gives 27,000 or so clones, of which roughly four fifths were detected only once. The top ten clonotypes cover roughly 12% of the sample. The source was CD4+ or CD8+ T cells sorted from blood, collected in a trial of the OX40 agonist ivuxolimab. These receptors originate from an adult with an advanced solid tumor such as melanoma, head and neck, liver or kidney cancer.

The J gene is TRBJ2-1, the V gene TRBV27; no definite D call. This CDR3 is 16 amino acids long. The V end lost 5 bases, the J end lost 2 bases, and 16 bases lay between the germline ends. The germline V gene has CDR1 MNHEY and CDR2 SMNVEV (reference sequence). CDR3 loop: CASSPVIGFTYNEQFF. The CDR3 bases are TGTGCCAGCAGTCCTGTCATTGGGTTCACCTACAATGAGCAGTTCTTC.

The chain links TRBV5-5 to TRBJ2-7; tentatively, D is TRBD1 or TRBD2 (6 bases each). Germline loops: CDR1 SGHKS, CDR2 YYEKEE (reference sequence). The CDR3 spans 14 residues. V lost 9 bases and J 1 base, leaving 17 bases between the germline ends. The CDR3 sequence: CATFPRGRSYEQYF. The CDR3 DNA follows: TGTGCCACCTTTCCCCGGGGGCGATCCTACGAGCAGTACTTC.

V is TRBV19 and J is TRBJ2-1; D is perhaps TRBD1 (6 bases). Looked up from germline, CDR1 is LNHDA and CDR2 is SQIVND (reference sequence). The CDR3 loop spans 14 amino acids. The V gene lost 4 bases and the J gene lost 8 bases, with 15 bases spanning the gap. CDR3 loop: CASSTYTGFDEQFF. Written as DNA, the CDR3 is TGTGCCAGTAGTACCTACACAGGGTTCGATGAGCAGTTCTTC.

To note about this clone: Germline and junction disagree at one end, which may indicate a read error. The chain combines TRBV7-9 with TRBJ1-2, with no clear D. The germline V gene has CDR1 SEHNR and CDR2 FQNEAQ (reference sequence). This CDR3 is 14 amino acids long. CDR3 loop: CASSLDGSNYGYTF. CDR3 sequence (DNA): TGTGCCAGCAGTTTAGATGGGAGTAACTATGGCTACACCTTC.

This clone was counted once. The V gene is TRBV7-9, the J gene TRBJ2-3; 11 bases are a match to TRBD2. The ends lost 7 bases at V and 4 bases at J; junction bases unmatched: 10. This CDR3 is 16 amino acids long. Germline CDR1 reads SEHNR; CDR2 reads FQNEAQ (reference sequence). CDR3 residues: CASIQAGTSGSDTQYF. The DNA for the CDR3 is TGTGCCAGCATCCAAGCCGGGACTAGCGGTTCAGATACGCAGTATTTT.

The V call is TRBV11-2, the J call TRBJ1-3; a possible D gene is TRBD1 (5 bases). This CDR3 is 17 amino acids long. Germline CDR1 SGHAT, CDR2 FQNNGV. Trimming cost V 1 base and J 2 bases, with 15 bases left between them. The CDR3 protein is CASSLVSGRAAGNTIYF. In DNA form, the CDR3 reads TGTGCCAGCAGCTTAGTATCTGGCAGGGCAGCTGGAAACACCATATATTTT.

This chain joins TRBV5-1 and TRBJ2-1; 8 bases match TRBD2. Per the germline V gene, CDR1 is SGHRS and CDR2 is YFSETQ. V lost 3 bases to trimming and J lost 4 bases; unmatched junction nucleotides: 6. The CDR3 spans 15 residues. The CDR3: CASSSRGAVYNEQFF. For the CDR3, the DNA is TGCGCCAGCAGCTCGCGGGGGGCCGTTTACAATGAGCAGTTCTTC. Using reference TRBV5-1 and TRBJ2-1 for the parts outside the CDR3, the full variable domain is KAGVTQTPRYLIKTRGQQVTLSCSPISGHRSVSWYQQTPGQGLQFLFEYFSETQRNKGNFPGRFSGRQFSNSRSEMNVSTLELGDSALYLCASSSRGAVYNEQFFGPGTRLTVL.

The chain carries TRBV7-8 and TRBJ1-5; D call uncertain. This CDR3 contains 15 residues. In germline, CDR1 is SGHVS, CDR2 FQNEAQ. Trimming cost V 0 bases and J 4 bases, with 10 bases left between them. The CDR3 loop is CASSLAPGPNQPQHF. In DNA, the CDR3 is TGTGCCAGCAGCTTAGCGCCGGGCCCAAATCAGCCCCAGCATTTT. Looking up the rest from reference TRBV7-8 and TRBJ1-5 gives the full variable domain: GAGVSQSPRYKVAKRGQDVALRCDPISGHVSLFWYQQALGQGPEFLTYFQNEAQLDKSGLPSDRFFAERPEGSVSTLKIQRTQQEDSAVYLCASSLAPGPNQPQHFGDGTRLSIL.

This chain links TRBV5-5 with TRBJ2-7, with 7 nucleotides matching TRBD1. This CDR3 has 15 residues. Trimming at V came to 4 bases and at J to 1 base, leaving 8 bases not matched to a gene. Germline-derived CDR1 and CDR2 are SGHKS and YYEKEE (reference sequence). DNA for the CDR3: TGTGCCAGCAGCGACGGGACAGTCAGTTCCTACGAGCAGTACTTC. Protein sequence: CASSDGTVSSYEQYF.

The rearrangement joins TRBV27 to TRBJ2-7, with D perhaps matching TRBD1 (5 bases). V lost 8 bases, J lost 0 bases, and 8 bases lay in between. In germline, CDR1 is MNHEY, CDR2 SMNVEV (reference sequence). CDR3 size: 12 residues. CDR3 nucleotides: TGTGCCAGCGCCGACAGCTCCTACGAGCAGTACTTC. This translates into CASADSSYEQYF.

The J gene is TRBJ2-5, the V gene TRBV7-9, with D uncertain. With 8 bases removed from V and 2 bases from J, the gap between germline ends came to 15 bases. CDR3 length: 14 residues. Germline CDR1 reads SEHNR; CDR2 reads FQNEAQ (reference sequence). CDR3 in DNA: TGTGCCAGCGCGCCCTTAGATCGTCAAGAGACCCAGTACTTC. This translates into CASAPLDRQETQYF.

This rearrangement joins TRBV2 to TRBJ1-2; maybe TRBD1 (5 bases). CDR1 and CDR2 from the germline V gene are SNHLY and FYNNEI. The CDR3 covers 14 residues. The V gene lost 3 bases and the J gene lost 4 bases, with 12 bases spanning the gap. The CDR3 loop is CASSEGDGFYGYTF. The CDR3 bases are TGTGCCAGCAGTGAGGGGGACGGGTTCTATGGCTACACCTTC.

The genes are TRBV12-5 and TRBJ2-2; D is ambiguous. V was trimmed by 4 bases and J by 4 bases, leaving 19 bases between them. Germline assignment: CDR1 LGHNT and CDR2 FRNRAP. This CDR3 is 17 amino acids long. The CDR3 spells CASGYYLRLPSTGELFF. In DNA, the CDR3 is TGTGCTAGTGGTTACTACCTCCGGCTACCGAGCACCGGGGAGCTGTTTTTT.

This chain joins TRBV7-9 and TRBJ2-1, with 8 positions matching TRBD2. The length of the CDR3 is 15 residues. The V segment lost 2 bases and the J segment 7 bases; nucleotides outside the gene matches: 7. Germline assignment: CDR1 SEHNR and CDR2 FQNEAQ (reference sequence). The CDR3 protein is CASSLRAGALNEQFF. CDR3 nucleotides: TGTGCCAGCAGCTTACGAGCGGGGGCTTTAAATGAGCAGTTCTTC. The complete variable domain, with remaining parts taken from reference TRBV7-9 and TRBJ2-1, reads DTGVSQNPRHKITKRGQNVTFRCDPISEHNRLYWYRQTLGQGPEFLTYFQNEAQLEKSRLLSDRFSAERPKGSFSTLEIQRTEQGDSAMYLCASSLRAGALNEQFFGPGTRLTVL.

The chain links TRBV5-8 to TRBJ1-6, with D unclear. CDR3 length equals 17 residues. CDR1 and CDR2 from the germline V gene are SGHTS and YDEGEE. Between the trimmed V and J ends, which lost 0 bases and 9 bases, there was a span of 19 bases. CDR3 nucleotide sequence: TGTGCCAGCAGCTTGGATCCTTTGTTAGGTCGGGGTTCACCCCTCCACTTT. Translation gives CASSLDPLLGRGSPLHF.

This sequence joins TRBV7-9 and TRBJ2-7, with 8 bases lining up with TRBD1. This CDR3 spans 14 amino acids. The J segment lost 3 bases and the V segment lost 5 bases, leaving 6 bases of the junction unmatched. Germline V gene lookup returns CDR1 SEHNR and CDR2 FQNEAQ (reference sequence). The CDR3 loop reads CASSSRGQVYEQYF. The CDR3 bases are TGTGCCAGCAGCAGTAGGGGACAGGTCTACGAGCAGTACTTC. Variable domain in full (rest from reference TRBV7-9 and TRBJ2-7): DTGVSQNPRHKITKRGQNVTFRCDPISEHNRLYWYRQTLGQGPEFLTYFQNEAQLEKSRLLSDRFSAERPKGSFSTLEIQRTEQGDSAMYLCASSSRGQVYEQYFGPGTRLTVT.

The gene calls are TRBV27 and TRBJ2-1; no reliable D call. This CDR3 spans 13 amino acids. Trimming stripped 2 bases from V and 8 bases from J, with 10 bases between. Germline CDR1 is MNHEY and CDR2 is SMNVEV (reference sequence). As DNA, the CDR3 is TGTGCCAGCAGTTTACCCGGATCGTATGAGCAGTTCTTC. This gives the protein CASSLPGSYEQFF.

The rearrangement joins TRBV13 to TRBJ2-3; TRBD2 aligns across 7 bases. V shed 1 base and J 11 bases; nucleotides not matched to a gene: 3. This CDR3 has 12 amino acids. The germline gives CDR1 PRHDT, CDR2 FYEKMQ (reference sequence). Here the CDR3 reads CASSLALAEQYF. The CDR3 nucleotides are TGTGCCAGCAGCTTAGCTCTAGCGGAGCAGTATTTT.

J is TRBJ2-1 and V is TRBV29-1; tentative D call: TRBD2 (6 bases). V was cut by 3 bases and J by 0 bases, with 21 bases left in between. In germline, CDR1 is SQVTM, CDR2 ANQGSEA. CDR3 size: 18 residues. The CDR3: CSVEGVTGGTVSYNEQFF. In nucleotides, the CDR3 is TGCAGCGTTGAGGGGGTCACAGGAGGGACGGTCTCCTACAATGAGCAGTTCTTC.

The rearrangement uses TRBV7-2 and TRBJ1-6; D is possibly TRBD1 (6 bases). The germline CDR1 and CDR2 sequences are SGHTA and FQGNSA. This CDR3 is built from 16 residues. V lost 4 bases and J lost 3, with 13 bases in between. CDR3 sequence reads: CASSSFTGSYNSPLHF. The CDR3 nucleotides are TGTGCCAGCAGCTCCTTTACAGGGAGCTATAATTCACCCCTCCACTTT.

V usage is TRBV30 and J usage is TRBJ2-1, with D tentatively TRBD2 (6 bases). This CDR3 comprises 12 residues. V lost 3 bases to trimming and J lost 3 bases, with 6 bases between them. Germline V gene lookup returns CDR1 GTSNPN and CDR2 SVGIG (reference sequence). As DNA, the CDR3 is TGTGCCTGGAGGGACTACTACAATGAGCAGTTCTTC. This encodes CAWRDYYNEQFF.

This chain connects TRBV11-2 to TRBJ1-1; no clear D. The germline V and J ends were trimmed by 1 base and 0 bases, with 9 bases remaining between them. Germline V gene lookup returns CDR1 SGHAT and CDR2 FQNNGV. This CDR3 comprises 15 residues. CDR3 bases: TGTGCCAGCAGCTTAGTCCCGGGTATGAACACTGAAGCTTTCTTT. Residues: CASSLVPGMNTEAFF. Supplemented by reference TRBV11-2 and TRBJ1-1, the full variable domain reads EAGVAQSPRYKIIEKRQSVAFWCNPISGHATLYWYQQILGQGPKLLIQFQNNGVVDDSQLPKDRFSAERLKGVDSTLKIQPAKLEDSAVYLCASSLVPGMNTEAFFGQGTRLTVV.

This clone was seen a single time. A single base separates this from a much larger clone, so it may be a read error. The sample has other DNA sequences that encode this CDR3 too. This chain uses TRBV7-9 with TRBJ2-7, with D possibly matching TRBD1 (6 bases). The germline V gene encodes CDR1 SEHNR and CDR2 FQNEAQ (reference sequence). The CDR3 consists of 16 residues. V gave up 2 bases and J gave up 4 bases, with 18 bases separating them. Here the CDR3 reads CASSLSGGEGGYEQYF. CDR3 nucleotides: TGTGCCAGCAGCTTAAGCGGTGGAGAAGGGGGATACGAGCAGTACTTC.

This chain joins TRBV19 and TRBJ2-7; 10 bases match TRBD2. Losses at the gene ends were 6 bases for V and 5 bases for J; bases not matched to a gene: 19. The CDR3 extends over 18 amino acids. CDR1 LNHDA and CDR2 SQIVND come from the germline V gene (reference sequence). CDR3 residues: CASSSRQLAGASPHEQYF. In DNA form, the CDR3 reads TGTGCCAGTAGCTCCCGGCAGCTAGCGGGGGCATCCCCCCACGAGCAGTACTTC. Full variable domain (remainder filled in from reference TRBV19 and TRBJ2-7): DGGITQSPKYLFRKEGQNVTLSCEQNLNHDAMYWYRQDPGQGLRLIYYSQIVNDFQKGDIAEGYSVSREKKESFPLTVTSAQKNPTAFYLCASSSRQLAGASPHEQYFGPGTRLTVT.

As DNA, the CDR3 is TGTGCCAGCAGCGTGGGGACTGATACGCAGTATTTT. It specifies CASSVGTDTQYF. The chain combines TRBV9 with TRBJ2-3; possibly TRBD2 for D (6 bases). The germline gives CDR1 SGDLS, CDR2 YYNGEE. Trimming left V 2 bases short and J 6 bases short, with 7 bases between. This CDR3 spans 12 amino acids.

V and J are TRBV6-5 and TRBJ1-1; D gene uncertain. The germline V gene encodes CDR1 MNHEY and CDR2 SVGAGI. V lost 7 bases to trimming and J lost 11 bases, with 17 bases between them. The CDR3 length is 12 residues. CDR3 in DNA: TGTGCCAGCATCCCCTTGAGCGGGGATGCTTTCTTT. It codes for CASIPLSGDAFF.